Below, 18 T cell receptor beta chains from the same sample are listed, as sequenced in a study of T cell responses to AZD1222 COVID-19 vaccine. Method: immunoSEQ multiplex PCR; TCRdb's copy keeps in-frame clones and lacks some. The table lists about 150,000 clones, around 87% of them singletons. The material was peripheral blood, obtained on day 0 of AZD1222 vaccination. These receptor sequences come from an adult in good health.

The V gene is TRBV13, the J gene TRBJ1-4, with D maybe TRBD1 (5 bases). Germline loops: CDR1 PRHDT, CDR2 FYEKMQ (reference sequence). Trimming shortened V by 0 bases and J by 4 bases, and 9 bases separated the two germline ends. The CDR3 consists of 15 residues. The CDR3 region has the DNA TGTGCCAGCAGCTTAGGGGGGCAGAGTAATGAAAAACTGTTTTTT. Translation: CASSLGGQSNEKLFF.

Here the CDR3 DNA reads TGTGCCACCAGCGGGGATATCAACACTGAAGCTTTCTTT. Its translation: CATSGDINTEAFF. V and J are TRBV15 and TRBJ1-1; D is unclear. This CDR3 comprises 13 residues. Per germline, CDR1 LNHNV and CDR2 YYDKDF (reference sequence). The ends were cut back, 5 bases at V and 2 bases at J, with 9 bases in the middle.

This rearrangement joins TRBV29-1 to TRBJ1-4; tentative D call: TRBD1 (6 bases). Germline CDR1 and CDR2: SQVTM and ANQGSEA. The CDR3 contains 15 residues. V lost 4 bases and J 0 bases, leaving 12 bases between the germline ends. The CDR3 sequence: CSVVGGQATNEKLFF. The CDR3 DNA reads TGCAGCGTTGTGGGGGGACAAGCAACTAATGAAAAACTGTTTTTT.

The rearrangement uses TRBV5-6 and TRBJ1-2, with D unresolved. V lost 0 bases and J lost 2, with 8 bases in between. The CDR3 covers 14 residues. The germline V gene has CDR1 SGHDT and CDR2 YYEEEE. CDR3 loop: CASSLGRGNYGYTF. The CDR3 nucleotides are TGTGCCAGCAGCTTGGGGCGAGGAAACTATGGCTACACCTTC.

V gene TRBV12-3 or TRBV12-4 combines with J gene TRBJ1-1; D not certain. The CDR3 runs 12 residues. Between the trimmed V and J ends, which lost 1 base and 7 bases, there was a span of 7 bases. The DNA of the CDR3 is TGTGCCAGCAGTTTAGGGCAAAATGAAGCTTTCTTT. This codes for CASSLGQNEAFF.

The chain links TRBV2 to TRBJ1-2, with 9 bases that match TRBD1. The CDR3 has 15 residues. Trimming at V came to 5 bases and at J to 4 bases, leaving 8 bases not matched to a gene. Germline loops: CDR1 SNHLY, CDR2 FYNNEI. The CDR3 DNA is TGTGCCAGCAGTTCTACAGGGGGCTCGAGCTATGGCTACACCTTC. It yields the protein CASSSTGGSSYGYTF.

This chain links TRBV5-1 with TRBJ1-5, with TRBD1 as a possible D gene (5 bases). V lost 6 bases to trimming and J lost 3 bases, with 25 bases between them. The CDR3 has 18 residues. In germline, CDR1 is SGHRS, CDR2 YFSETQ. CDR3 residues: CASTSGREGESSNQPQHF. The CDR3 nucleotides are TGCGCCAGCACCTCGGGACGGGAAGGCGAAAGTTCCAATCAGCCCCAGCATTTT.

This chain links TRBV19 with TRBJ2-7; D not resolved. Germline lookup yields CDR1 LNHDA and CDR2 SQIVND (reference sequence). V lost 11 bases and J lost 2, with 13 bases in between. CDR3 length: 12 residues. The CDR3: CASRSRTYEQYF. The CDR3, as DNA: TGTGCCTCAAGGTCGAGGACCTACGAGCAGTACTTC.

The chain is built from TRBV2 and TRBJ2-1, with 13 bases aligning to TRBD2. CDR1 is SNHLY and CDR2 is FYNNEI in the germline V gene. The CDR3 sequence is 14 residues long. V shed 6 bases, J shed 9 bases, and the junction held 5 bases outside the gene matches. The CDR3, as DNA: TGTGCCAGCAGCGGGACTAGCGGGGTTGGTGAGCAGTTCTTC. Translating gives CASSGTSGVGEQFF.

The chain uses TRBV5-1 and TRBJ1-6, with 7 bases matching TRBD1. The CDR3 is 15 amino acids. V shed 0 bases, J shed 4 bases, and the junction held 1 base outside the gene matches. Looked up from germline, CDR1 is SGHRS and CDR2 is YFSETQ. In nucleotides, the CDR3 is TGCGCCAGCAGCTTGGAGGGGGCATATAATTCACCCCTCCACTTT. Residues: CASSLEGAYNSPLHF. Filled out from reference TRBV5-1 and TRBJ1-6, the complete variable domain reads KAGVTQTPRYLIKTRGQQVTLSCSPISGHRSVSWYQQTPGQGLQFLFEYFSETQRNKGNFPGRFSGRQFSNSRSEMNVSTLELGDSALYLCASSLEGAYNSPLHFGNGTRLTVT.

The chain has TRBV28 and TRBJ2-7, with 7 bases lining up with TRBD2. The CDR3 is made up of 16 amino acids. CDR1 and CDR2 from the germline V gene are MDHEN and SYDVKM. V lost 1 base to trimming and J lost 0 bases; unmatched junction nucleotides: 6. The DNA for the CDR3 is TGTGCCAGCAGTTTATCAGCGGGACCGCGCTCCTACGAGCAGTACTTC. Its translation: CASSLSAGPRSYEQYF.

The chain combines TRBV27 with TRBJ2-1; 8 positions match TRBD2. J was trimmed by 4 bases and V by 3 bases; bases with no gene match: 5. CDR1 is MNHEY and CDR2 is SMNVEV in the germline V gene (reference sequence). The CDR3 contains 15 residues. The chain's CDR3 is CASSLGTRNYNEQFF. The CDR3 DNA follows: TGTGCCAGCAGTTTGGGGACTAGAAATTACAATGAGCAGTTCTTC.

The chain links TRBV11-2 to TRBJ1-2, with a weak D call TRBD1 (6 bases). The V gene's germline CDR1 is SGHAT and CDR2 FQNNGV. With 5 bases removed from V and 4 bases from J, the gap between germline ends came to 17 bases. The CDR3 covers 15 residues. The chain's CDR3 is CASSPGLGGGYGYTF. The CDR3 bases are TGTGCCAGCAGCCCAGGGCTTGGAGGGGGCTATGGCTACACCTTC.

About this clone: One junction end does not reproduce the germline sequence, and a read error may be involved. The gene calls are TRBV6-1 and TRBJ1-2; 7 nucleotides line up with TRBD1. The CDR3 consists of 16 residues. CDR1 and CDR2 (germline): MNHNS, SASEGT. CDR3 loop: CANSEGRDRYRRGYTF. For the CDR3, the DNA is TGTGCCAACAGTGAAGGCCGGGACAGATATAGGCGGGGCTACACCTTC.

The chain couples TRBV3-1 (or the pseudogene TRBV3-2) to TRBJ1-4, with a possible D match to TRBD1 (6 bases). The CDR3 consists of 15 residues. With 1 base removed from V and 4 bases from J, the gap between germline ends came to 10 bases. Per germline, CDR1 LGHDT and CDR2 YNNKEL (reference sequence). The CDR3 DNA follows: TGTGCCAGCAGCCAAGGAGACAGGTTTAATGAAAAACTGTTTTTT. Its protein product is CASSQGDRFNEKLFF.

The CDR3 reads CASSWGRGTGELFF. In DNA, the CDR3 is TGTGCCAGCAGCTGGGGGAGGGGCACCGGGGAGCTGTTTTTT. The chain is built from TRBV5-4 and TRBJ2-2; 7 bases align to TRBD2. V lost 3 bases and J lost 4; bases outside the gene matches: 3. The CDR3 spans 14 residues. The germline gives CDR1 SGHNT, CDR2 YYREEE (reference sequence).

V is TRBV5-1 and J is TRBJ1-4, with D possibly being TRBD1 (5 bases). The germline V and J ends were trimmed by 3 bases and 6 bases, with 15 bases remaining between them. Germline lookup yields CDR1 SGHRS and CDR2 YFSETQ. CDR3 length: 15 residues. The chain's CDR3 is CASSWDGKTYEKLFF. CDR3 sequence (DNA): TGCGCCAGCAGCTGGGACGGGAAAACCTATGAAAAACTGTTTTTT.

The rearrangement joins TRBV6-2 or TRBV6-3 to TRBJ1-5; 8 bases fit TRBD1. The CDR3 loop spans 13 amino acids. V lost 4 bases, J lost 9 bases, and 5 bases stayed unmatched. Germline V gene data show CDR1 as MNHEY and CDR2 as SVGEGT. The CDR3 sequence is CASSLGQARPQHF. For the CDR3, the DNA is TGTGCCAGCAGTTTGGGACAGGCTCGGCCCCAGCATTTT.